One and the same sample provided the 22 T cell receptor beta chains below, sequenced in a study of patients and donors after allogeneic stem cell transplantation. TCRdb independently ran MiXCR on the RT-PCR reads; one entry per CDR3 protein. The sample lists 150,000 to 200,000 distinct CDR3 sequences, less than 45% seen once, with 30% to 35% in the top ten. Source material: blood, either unsorted or a sorted T cell fraction (not recorded which). The receptors derive from a human donor who was either an allogeneic HSCT recipient or a stem cell or donor lymphocyte infusion donor (not recorded which). It is not recorded whose cells these are; they may come from a transplant donor.

The chain carries TRBV28 and TRBJ2-3; unclear D gene. The CDR3 has 16 amino acids. Per germline, CDR1 MDHEN and CDR2 SYDVKM. Trimming pared 3 bases from V and 0 bases from J, leaving 13 bases between. Here the CDR3 DNA reads TGTGCCAGCAGTTTCCCCGCAGTGGGTAGCACAGATACGCAGTATTTT. Translated: CASSFPAVGSTDTQYF.

J is TRBJ1-5 and V is TRBV6-2 or TRBV6-3; possible D gene TRBD1, 5 bases. In germline, CDR1 is MNHEY, CDR2 SVGEGT. This CDR3 has 15 residues. Trimming took 8 bases from V and 4 from J, leaving 18 bases between them. The CDR3 loop is CASATGTKANQPQHF. CDR3 DNA: TGTGCCAGCGCTACCGGGACGAAGGCAAATCAGCCCCAGCATTTT.

The J gene is TRBJ2-3, the V gene TRBV30; D gene ambiguous. V was pared by 2 bases and J by 6 bases, with 15 bases between. Germline values: CDR1 GTSNPN, CDR2 SVGIG (reference sequence). CDR3 length equals 14 residues. The DNA of the CDR3 is TGTGCCTGGAGTCCCCCCGGACCCAATGATACGCAGTATTTT. This translates into CAWSPPGPNDTQYF. Supplemented by reference TRBV30 and TRBJ2-3, the full variable domain reads SQTIHQWPATLVQPVGSPLSLECTVEGTSNPNLYWYRQAAGRGLQLLFYSVGIGQISSEVPQNLSASRPQDRQFILSSKKLLLSDSGFYLCAWSPPGPNDTQYFGPGTRLTVL.

The chain employs TRBV7-2 and TRBJ2-1; D gene uncertain. The CDR3 runs to 18 residues. Germline V gene lookup returns CDR1 SGHTA and CDR2 FQGNSA. V was clipped by 0 bases and J by 4 bases, with 19 bases between them. DNA of the CDR3: TGTGCCAGCAGCTTAGCGGCGCCTAGTAGCCCGCGATACAATGAGCAGTTCTTC. The encoded protein is CASSLAAPSSPRYNEQFF.

In nucleotides, the CDR3 is TGTGCCAGCAACGGCCAAGACTATGGCTACACCTTC. It yields the protein CASNGQDYGYTF. V and J are TRBV28 and TRBJ1-2; D remains unclear. V was pared by 7 bases and J by 3 bases, with 9 bases between. The length of the CDR3 is 12 residues. Germline CDR1 and CDR2: MDHEN and SYDVKM.

This clonotype was counted between two and nine times. The CDR3 loop reads CASSQDWDRAYGYTF. In nucleotides, the CDR3 is TGTGCCAGCAGCCAAGACTGGGACAGGGCCTACGGCTACACCTTC. V gene TRBV4-2 combines with J gene TRBJ1-2; TRBD1 agrees at 9 bases. The trim removed 0 bases at V and 8 bases at J, leaving 7 bases unmatched. The CDR3 runs 15 residues. Looked up from germline, CDR1 is LGHNA and CDR2 is YNFKEQ.

The chain employs TRBV7-9 and TRBJ1-5, with 7 bases fitting TRBD1. This CDR3 is 14 amino acids long. V lost 5 bases to trimming and J lost 7 bases; unmatched junction nucleotides: 8. Germline assignment: CDR1 SEHNR and CDR2 FQNEAQ (reference sequence). The CDR3 region has the DNA TGTGCCAGCAGCCAAGGGGGCAGGGGGCAGCCCCAGCATTTT. The encoded protein is CASSQGGRGQPQHF.

The rearrangement uses TRBV28 and TRBJ1-1; TRBD1 matches at 9 bases. Germline-derived CDR1 and CDR2 are MDHEN and SYDVKM. V lost 11 bases to trimming and J lost 6 bases; unmatched junction nucleotides: 10. The CDR3 totals 13 residues. CDR3 amino acids: CAAPGTGQPEAFF. CDR3 nucleotide sequence: TGTGCCGCCCCCGGGACAGGGCAACCTGAAGCTTTCTTT.

This chain joins TRBV7-3 and TRBJ1-1, with a weak D call TRBD1 (6 bases). Per the germline V gene, CDR1 is SGHTA and CDR2 is FQGTGA. The CDR3 has 16 residues. V was cut by 5 bases and J by 0 bases, with 16 bases left in between. CDR3 nucleotides: TGTGCCAGCAGCCCCCTCAGAGGGGGTCTGAACACTGAAGCTTTCTTT. It encodes CASSPLRGGLNTEAFF.

The chain links TRBV10-3 to TRBJ2-6, with 11 bases fitting TRBD2. Germline V lookup: CDR1 ENHRY, CDR2 SYGVKD. V lost 11 bases, J lost 0 bases, and 6 bases stayed unmatched. The CDR3 sequence is 16 residues long. The CDR3 loop reads CAATSGSHSGANVLTF. The DNA for the CDR3 is TGTGCCGCAACTAGCGGGAGCCACTCTGGGGCCAACGTCCTGACTTTC.

The J gene is TRBJ2-1, the V gene TRBV13, with 10 bases lining up with TRBD2. Germline CDR1 is PRHDT and CDR2 is FYEKMQ (reference sequence). CDR3 size: 15 residues. After removal of 5 bases from V and 6 bases from J, the junction contained 7 bases not matched to a gene. The CDR3 bases are TGTGCCAGCAGCCCCGAGCGGGAGGGTATCAATGAGCAGTTCTTC. Residues: CASSPEREGINEQFF.

The chain has TRBV9 and TRBJ1-2, with D unresolved. Germline assignment: CDR1 SGDLS and CDR2 YYNGEE. This CDR3 has 14 residues. With 0 bases removed from V and 2 bases from J, the gap between germline ends came to 8 bases. Here the CDR3 DNA reads TGTGCCAGCAGCGTAGAATCAGAGAACTATGGCTACACCTTC. Its translation: CASSVESENYGYTF.

The chain has TRBV9 and TRBJ2-1, with D unclear. Trimming stripped 0 bases from V and 5 bases from J, with 12 bases between. The CDR3 spans 15 residues. Germline V gene sequence: CDR1 SGDLS, CDR2 YYNGEE. CDR3: CASSVDGRTNNEQFF. The CDR3 DNA reads TGTGCCAGCAGCGTAGATGGTAGAACGAACAATGAGCAGTTCTTC.

The gene calls are TRBV12-3 or TRBV12-4 and TRBJ2-7; 7 bases agree with TRBD1. After removal of 4 bases from V and 5 bases from J, the junction contained 5 bases not matched to a gene. The CDR3 is 13 residues long. CDR3: CASSYGRGNEQYF. In nucleotides, the CDR3 is TGTGCCAGCAGTTATGGCAGGGGGAACGAGCAGTACTTC.

V and J are TRBV12-3 or TRBV12-4 and TRBJ2-1; possibly TRBD2 for D (5 bases). This CDR3 spans 13 amino acids. Trimming shortened V by 8 bases and J by 8 bases, and 16 bases separated the two germline ends. The CDR3 spells CASRRETWDEQFF. The CDR3 region has the DNA TGTGCCAGCCGCCGGGAAACTTGGGATGAGCAGTTCTTC.

This clonotype has ten or more counts. The CDR3 loop is CSVEGGRTNTEAFF. The DNA for the CDR3 is TGCAGCGTTGAAGGGGGAAGGACGAACACTGAAGCTTTCTTT. The chain has TRBV29-1 and TRBJ1-1; D unclear. CDR1 and CDR2 from the germline V gene are SQVTM and ANQGSEA. V was clipped by 1 base and J by 1 base, with 10 bases between them. The CDR3 runs to 14 residues. The entire variable domain, with the rest obtained from reference TRBV29-1 and TRBJ1-1, is as follows: SAVISQKPSRDICQRGTSLTIQCQVDSQVTMMFWYRQQPGQSLTLIATANQGSEATYESGFVIDKFPISRPNLTFSTLTVSNMSPEDSSIYLCSVEGGRTNTEAFFGQGTRLTVV.

The chain joins TRBV12-3 or TRBV12-4 to TRBJ1-1; D gene uncertain. Trimming removed 7 bases at V and 0 bases at J, with 6 bases between. This CDR3 spans 12 amino acids. The CDR3 region is CASIAVNTEAFF. CDR3 coding DNA: TGTGCCAGCATCGCGGTGAACACTGAAGCTTTCTTT.

V gene TRBV10-3 combines with J gene TRBJ2-7; possibly TRBD1 for D (6 bases). V lost 6 bases to trimming and J lost 0 bases, with 12 bases between them. This CDR3 contains 14 residues. Germline CDR1 reads ENHRY; CDR2 reads SYGVKD. In DNA form, the CDR3 reads TGTGCCATCAGCCGGACAGAGGTCTCCTACGAGCAGTACTTC. Protein: CAISRTEVSYEQYF.

This clonotype was observed a few times. The rearrangement uses TRBV12-3 or TRBV12-4 and TRBJ2-5, with 10 bases matching TRBD1. V shed 5 bases, J shed 12 bases, and the junction held 12 bases outside the gene matches. The CDR3 loop spans 14 amino acids. CDR3 sequence: CASSGRDRGPVKYF. CDR3 bases: TGTGCCAGCAGTGGCCGGGACAGGGGCCCCGTTAAGTACTTC.

This clonotype showed up just once. V is TRBV28 and J is TRBJ2-3, with a tentative D call TRBD2 (7 bases). Trimming took 8 bases from V and 6 from J, leaving 18 bases between them. Germline V CDR1 and CDR2: MDHEN, SYDVKM. The CDR3 has 14 amino acids. As DNA, the CDR3 is TGTGCCAGCCATCTCGGCGGGGGCGCGGATACGCAGTATTTT. This codes for CASHLGGGADTQYF.

This clonotype was seen a handful of times. This rearrangement joins TRBV7-9 to TRBJ2-1; no definite D call. V shed 8 bases and J shed 3 bases, with 14 bases lying between them. Germline CDR1 and CDR2: SEHNR and FQNEAQ (reference sequence). The CDR3 is 14 amino acids. The CDR3: CASFQSPVYNEQFF. The CDR3 DNA follows: TGTGCCAGCTTTCAATCCCCGGTCTACAATGAGCAGTTCTTC.

This clonotype was counted only a few times. The chain couples TRBV13 to TRBJ2-3; D may be TRBD1 or TRBD2 (5 bases each). Germline assignment: CDR1 PRHDT and CDR2 FYEKMQ (reference sequence). V dropped 5 bases and J dropped 6 bases, with 15 bases sitting between them. The length of the CDR3 is 14 residues. The CDR3 nucleotides read TGTGCCAGCAGCACCGTTGGGGACCTCGATACGCAGTATTTT. It is translated as CASSTVGDLDTQYF.